The present T cell receptor (beta chain) was sequenced within a study of vaccination and CD4 T cells after COVID-19. This CDR3 region has 14 residues. V lost 0 bases to trimming and J lost 2 bases, with 7 bases between them. Germline loops: CDR1 MNHEY, CDR2 SVGAGI. Indicated treatment: approximately 11-day PBMC culture with coronavirus spike peptide pools or control peptides (ViraFEST assay). Cultured CD4+ T cells had their DNA profiled by the Oncomine TCR Beta short-read assay. A single record per CDR3 protein comes from TCRdb applying MiXCR to the PCR reads. The sample holds about 15,000 distinct CDR3 sequences, 35% to 50% seen once. With regard to this clonotype: The antigen is undetermined.

The sequence was obtained from a human donor who had recovered from COVID-19. The gene calls are TRBV6-5 and TRBJ2-5; D unclear. The material sequenced was CD4+ T cells from blood, cultured in vitro. This CDR3 is CASSYSVSQETQYF. The CDR3 DNA is TGTGCCAGCAGTTACTCCGTGTCTCAAGAGACCCAGTACTTC.